Given below is one TCR beta chain in context. What it binds is unknown. The sample originates from a study of naive and memory T cell subsets. Study results and limitations: In naive cells, over 90% of TCR sequences were seen only once. From naive to CM, EM and EMRA, diversity decreased and Gini increased.

V shed 6 bases and J shed 1 base, with 21 bases lying between them. CDR1 is DFQATT, CDR2 SNEGSKA, per germline (reference sequence). This CDR3 has 16 amino acids. Two oligonucleotides, mixed equimolar, formed the beta constant-region primer covering TRBC1 and TRBC2. Nested alpha and beta constant-region primers with the SP2 primer drove four PCR rounds on ligated cDNA. MiXCR, run by TCRdb on the UMI-ligation and nested PCR reads, gives a single entry per CDR3 protein. The sample consists of some 31,000 distinct CDR3 sequences, about a fifth of them appearing once. Overnight CMV lysate stimulation of fresh PBMCs defined donor CMV status by CD4+ IFNgamma.

Sequenced: effector memory CD4+ T cells from blood. The subset denotes: effector memory, CD45RA- CD27-. The TCR sequence derives from a human donor in good health. The rearrangement joins TRBV20-1 to TRBJ1-1; D is unclear. The CDR3 region is CSARSFGGSRNTEAFF. The CDR3 bases are TGCAGTGCGAGATCCTTCGGCGGTTCCCGGAACACTGAAGCTTTCTTT.